The sequence of this T cell receptor (beta chain) was determined in a study of T cells in Graves' hyperthyroidism and ophthalmopathy. Study-wide results and caveats: Patients with ophthalmopathy were separated from those with stable hyperthyroidism by a 13 V-J model. Appearing also in blood were most of the thyroid clonotypes expanded above 0.001.

CDR1 MNHNS and CDR2 SASEGT come from the germline V gene. The CDR3 totals 14 residues. Trimming cost V 2 bases and J 4 bases, with 11 bases left between them. Amplified regions were TCR beta CDR3 sequences from RNA transcripts. When the TCR CDR3 underwent first-round RT-PCR, the HTBI primer set was used. MiXCR, run by TCRdb on the multiplex PCR reads, gives a single entry per CDR3 protein. The table shows almost 350,000 distinct CDR3 sequences, with around 18% occurring only once. Investigators excluded patients with uncontrolled infection, other autoimmune disease, pregnancy or lactation. The PBMCs studied were ones that came from roughly 11 ml fresh peripheral blood. Remarks on this clonotype: Antigen specificity is unknown.

V is TRBV6-1 and J is TRBJ1-2, with D hard to call. This TCR came from a woman aged 40 to 50 with Graves' ophthalmopathy. The sequencing input was blood. In nucleotides, the CDR3 is TGTGCCAGCAGTGAAATGCAAGACACCTATGGCTACACCTTC. This codes for CASSEMQDTYGYTF.